The following is a T cell receptor beta chain sequence with its context. CDR1 and CDR2 from the germline V gene are LGHNA and YSLEER. The CDR3 is 14 residues long. V lost 0 bases and J 10 bases, leaving 13 bases between the germline ends. This entry comes from a study of PD-L1 blockade in urothelial cancer. Produced via immunoSEQ multiplex PCR; TCRdb's table is partial and in-frame only. The repertoire includes approximately 30,000 clones, roughly 87% of them detected once, and approximately 8.2% sits in the top ten. The time point is: peripheral blood 6 weeks after treatment start. V gene TRBV4-3 combines with J gene TRBJ2-1; D ambiguous. The sample here was PBMCs, taken around atezolizumab (anti-PD-L1) treatment. The sequence was obtained from a man at least 80 years old with urothelial cancer. The CDR3 here is CASSQDFPGGEQFF. DNA of the CDR3: TGCGCCAGCAGCCAAGATTTTCCGGGTGGGGAGCAGTTCTTC.